This T cell receptor beta chain was identified during a study of blood T cell repertoires in COVID-19. For the study at large: COVID-19 samples, acute and convalescent, were from the United States, Italy and Spain. The cDNA or gDNA used as material had been derived from T cells, B-cell-depleted T cells, or PBMCs.

The junction had 3 bases not matched to a gene; V was cut back by 1 base and J by 6 bases. Germline lookup yields CDR1 SGDLS and CDR2 YYNGEE. CDR3 length: 15 amino acids. Original analysis: It was from reference gene primer amplification that nucleated cell counts were estimated. Repertoires were generated with immunoSEQ multiplex PCR, while TCRdb's copy carries only in-frame clones and drops some. The V and J calls and the clone size are those of that table, but D and trimming were determined from the DNA. The sample includes around 450,000 clones, 80% to 90% of them seen just once. Specimen: peripheral blood. This TCR came from a woman in her 30s with acute or convalescent COVID-19. The J gene is TRBJ2-1, the V gene TRBV9; TRBD2 matches at 11 bases. The CDR3 region has the DNA TGTGCCAGCAGCGTAACTAGCGGGGGCCCCAATGAGCAGTTCTTC. Protein product: CASSVTSGGPNEQFF. Variable domain in full (rest from reference TRBV9 and TRBJ2-1): DSGVTQTPKHLITATGQRVTLRCSPRSGDLSVYWYQQSLDQGLQFLIQYYNGEERAKGNILERFSAQQFPDLHSELNLSSLELGDSALYFCASSVTSGGPNEQFFGPGTRLTVL.